Sequencing of this TCR beta chain was carried out in a study of blood T cell repertoires in COVID-19. Study details: Some COVID-19 samples were acute and others convalescent; all came from the United States, Italy and Spain. In each case, the material was cDNA or gDNA derived from T cells, B-cell-depleted T cells, or PBMCs.

V lost 2 bases and J lost 6, with 10 bases in between. The CDR3 has 13 residues. In germline, CDR1 is SGHKS, CDR2 YYEKEE (reference sequence). Authors' analysis steps: From reference gene primer amplification, estimates of nucleated cell counts were derived. The assay was immunoSEQ multiplex PCR, and TCRdb's table has in-frame clones only and misses some. The V and J calls and clone size are taken from that table; D and trimming were inferred from the DNA. Counted here are about 120,000 clones, over 80% occurring once; the ten biggest clones make up 25% to 30%. Sequences were obtained from peripheral blood. The gene calls are TRBV5-5 and TRBJ2-3; D unclear. This receptor was obtained from a woman aged 70-85 years with acute or convalescent COVID-19. The CDR3 region has the DNA TGTGCCAGCAGCTTACCGGGTTACGATACGCAGTATTTT. It specifies CASSLPGYDTQYF.